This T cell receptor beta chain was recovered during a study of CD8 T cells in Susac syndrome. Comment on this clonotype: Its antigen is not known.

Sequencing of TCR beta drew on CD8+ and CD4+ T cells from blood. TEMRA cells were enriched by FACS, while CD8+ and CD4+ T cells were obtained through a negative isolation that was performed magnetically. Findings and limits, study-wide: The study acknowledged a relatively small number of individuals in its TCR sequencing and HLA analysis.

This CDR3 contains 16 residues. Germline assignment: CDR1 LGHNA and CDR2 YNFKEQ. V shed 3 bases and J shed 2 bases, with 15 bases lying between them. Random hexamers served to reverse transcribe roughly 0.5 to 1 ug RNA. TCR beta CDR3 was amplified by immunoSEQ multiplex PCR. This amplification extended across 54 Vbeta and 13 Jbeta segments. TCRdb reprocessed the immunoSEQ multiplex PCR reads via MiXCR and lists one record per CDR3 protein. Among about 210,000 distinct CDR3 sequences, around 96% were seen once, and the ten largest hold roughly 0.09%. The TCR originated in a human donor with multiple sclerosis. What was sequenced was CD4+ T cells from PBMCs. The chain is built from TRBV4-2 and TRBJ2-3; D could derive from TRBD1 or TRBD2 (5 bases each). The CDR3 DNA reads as TGTGCCAGCAGCCATTTGGGACCCCCAAACACAGATACGCAGTATTTT. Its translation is CASSHLGPPNTDTQYF.